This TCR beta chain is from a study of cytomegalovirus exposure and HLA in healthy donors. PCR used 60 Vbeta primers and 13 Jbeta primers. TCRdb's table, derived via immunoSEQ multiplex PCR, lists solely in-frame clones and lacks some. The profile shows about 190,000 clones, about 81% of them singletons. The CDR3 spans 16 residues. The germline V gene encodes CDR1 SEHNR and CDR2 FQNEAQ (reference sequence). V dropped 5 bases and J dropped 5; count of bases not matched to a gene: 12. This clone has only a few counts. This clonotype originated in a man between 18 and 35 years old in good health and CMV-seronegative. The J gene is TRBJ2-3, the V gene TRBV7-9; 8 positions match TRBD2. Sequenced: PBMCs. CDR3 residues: CASSPGDYAGGDTQYF. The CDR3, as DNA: TGTGCCAGCAGCCCCGGGGACTACGCGGGAGGAGATACGCAGTATTTT. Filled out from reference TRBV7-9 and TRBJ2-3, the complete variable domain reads DTGVSQNPRHKITKRGQNVTFRCDPISEHNRLYWYRQTLGQGPEFLTYFQNEAQLEKSRLLSDRFSAERPKGSFSTLEIQRTEQGDSAMYLCASSPGDYAGGDTQYFGPGTRLTVL.